These 5 T cell receptor beta chains were sequenced from one sample in a study of CD8 T cells in Susac syndrome. Reverse transcription of roughly 0.45 to 1 ug RNA used random hexamers. TCRdb reanalysed the immunoSEQ multiplex PCR reads using MiXCR and keeps one entry per CDR3 protein. In the table there are under 200,000 distinct CDR3 sequences, over 90% of which are singletons. What was sequenced was CD8+ T cells from PBMCs. These receptors were obtained from a human donor with Susac syndrome.

The chain joins TRBV7-9 to TRBJ1-2; no reliable D call. From germline, CDR1 is SEHNR and CDR2 FQNEAQ (reference sequence). The CDR3 covers 13 residues. The germline V and J ends were trimmed by 4 bases and 4 bases, with 10 bases remaining between them. The CDR3 bases are TGTGCCAGCAGCTCCCAGAGGGTCTATGGCTACACCTTC. The encoded protein is CASSSQRVYGYTF.

The chain employs TRBV20-1 and TRBJ1-1; D is perhaps TRBD1 (5 bases). The CDR3 totals 14 residues. Trimming stripped 5 bases from V and 3 bases from J, with 16 bases between. Per germline, CDR1 DFQATT and CDR2 SNEGSKA (reference sequence). CDR3 loop: CSAARGTGDTEAFF. CDR3 DNA: TGCAGTGCTGCCCGGGGCACCGGGGACACTGAAGCTTTCTTT.

The chain is built from TRBV3-1 and TRBJ1-6, with D possibly being TRBD1 (6 bases). Germline-derived CDR1 and CDR2 are LGHDT and YNNKEL (reference sequence). This CDR3 contains 16 residues. V lost 4 bases to trimming and J lost 7 bases, with 17 bases between them. The CDR3 protein is CASSLTSGDGNSPLHF. The DNA of the CDR3 is TGTGCCAGCAGCCTAACATCAGGGGACGGCAATTCACCCCTCCACTTT.

This clonotype was detected once. CDR3 loop: CASSPETSGRAYNEQFF. The CDR3 nucleotides read TGTGCCAGTAGTCCGGAGACTAGCGGGAGAGCTTACAATGAGCAGTTCTTC. J is TRBJ2-1 and V is TRBV19; TRBD2 matches at 12 bases. This CDR3 has 17 residues. CDR1 LNHDA and CDR2 SQIVND come from the germline V gene (reference sequence). The V and J ends lost 5 bases and 4 bases, in that order; junction bases with no gene match: 9.

This clonotype was detected once. This chain uses TRBV4-1 with TRBJ2-7; 12 bases are a match to TRBD2. This CDR3 spans 19 amino acids. After removal of 1 base from V and 0 bases from J, the junction contained 10 bases not matched to a gene. Germline values: CDR1 MGHRA, CDR2 YSYEKL. The CDR3 spells CASSQGATSGGFLSYEQYF. In nucleotides, the CDR3 is TGCGCCAGCAGCCAAGGAGCGACTAGCGGGGGATTCCTCTCCTACGAGCAGTACTTC.